This T cell receptor beta chain stems from a study of blood T cell repertoires in COVID-19. Across the study: Sites in the United States, Italy and Spain provided acute and convalescent COVID-19 samples. PBMCs, B-cell-depleted T cells, or T cells provided the cDNA or gDNA that made up the material.

The authors' processing: How many nucleated cells were present was estimated from reference gene primer amplification. The table came from immunoSEQ multiplex PCR; TCRdb's copy has only in-frame clones and leaves some out. V and J calls and clone size are copied from that table; D and trimming were computed from the DNA. The table has about 150,000 clones, 87% seen once. CDR1 LNHDA and CDR2 SQIVND come from the germline V gene (reference sequence). The CDR3 totals 15 residues. Trimming shortened V by 3 bases and J by 0 bases, and 6 bases separated the two germline ends. This receptor was identified in a woman in her fifties or sixties with active or convalescent COVID-19. The chain combines TRBV19 with TRBJ2-6; perhaps TRBD1 as D (5 bases). Sequences were obtained from peripheral blood. CDR3 nucleotides: TGTGCCAGTAGTATTCAGGGCTCTGGGGCCAACGTCCTGACTTTC. The encoded protein is CASSIQGSGANVLTF.